This TCR beta chain is drawn from a study of control samples from healthy donors and cancer patients. Clones were sequenced by immunoSEQ multiplex PCR, and TCRdb holds only the in-frame ones, with some missing. The sample holds about 98,000 clones, about four fifths seen once. The CDR3 spans 15 residues. Germline values: CDR1 MNHEY, CDR2 SVGAGI. The ends lost 2 bases at V and 7 bases at J; junction bases unmatched: 6. Sequencing was performed on blood. This sequence originates from a woman aged 25 to 45 in good health. The genes are TRBV6-5 and TRBJ2-2; 8 bases fit TRBD1. The CDR3 loop reads CASSYRGQGHGELFF. The CDR3 bases are TGTGCCAGCAGTTACCGAGGACAGGGCCACGGGGAGCTGTTTTTT.